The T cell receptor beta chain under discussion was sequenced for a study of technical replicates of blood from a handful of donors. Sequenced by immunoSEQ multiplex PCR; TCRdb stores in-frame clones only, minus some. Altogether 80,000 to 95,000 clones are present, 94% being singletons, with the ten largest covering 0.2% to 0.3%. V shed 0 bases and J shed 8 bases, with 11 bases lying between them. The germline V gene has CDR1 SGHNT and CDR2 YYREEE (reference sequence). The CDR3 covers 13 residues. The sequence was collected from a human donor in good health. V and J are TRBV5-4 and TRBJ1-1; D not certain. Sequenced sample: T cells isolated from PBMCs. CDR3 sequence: CASSLVASPEAFF. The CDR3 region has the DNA TGTGCCAGCAGCTTGGTCGCTAGCCCAGAAGCTTTCTTT.